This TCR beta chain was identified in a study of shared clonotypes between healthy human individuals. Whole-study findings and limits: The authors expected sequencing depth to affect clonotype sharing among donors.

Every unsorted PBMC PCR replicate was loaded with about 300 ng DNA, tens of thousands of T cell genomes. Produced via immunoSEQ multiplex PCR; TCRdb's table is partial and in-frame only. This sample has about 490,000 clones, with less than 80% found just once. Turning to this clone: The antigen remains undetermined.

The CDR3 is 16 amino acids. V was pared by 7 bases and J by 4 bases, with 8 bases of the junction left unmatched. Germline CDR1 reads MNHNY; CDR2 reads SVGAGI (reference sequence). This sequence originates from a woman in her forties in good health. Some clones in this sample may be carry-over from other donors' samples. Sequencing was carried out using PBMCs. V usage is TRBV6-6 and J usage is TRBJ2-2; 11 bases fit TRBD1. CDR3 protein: CASNTWDRGGTGELFF. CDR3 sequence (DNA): TGTGCCAGCAACACCTGGGACAGGGGGGGCACCGGGGAGCTGTTTTTT.